Listed here are 16 T cell receptor beta chains from one sample, sequenced in a study of cytomegalovirus exposure and HLA in healthy donors. Method: immunoSEQ multiplex PCR; TCRdb's copy keeps in-frame clones and lacks some. The repertoire holds roughly 250,000 clones, with approximately 86% as singletons. The sample taken for sequencing was PBMCs. Receptors were obtained from a woman in her twenties or thirties in good health and CMV-seropositive.

The chain uses TRBV28 and TRBJ2-7, with D possibly matching TRBD2 (6 bases). Germline loops: CDR1 MDHEN, CDR2 SYDVKM. V gave up 8 bases and J gave up 3 bases, with 14 bases separating them. The CDR3 length is 13 residues. The CDR3 protein is CASGPGGSYEQYF. The CDR3 bases are TGTGCCAGCGGACCTGGGGGGAGCTACGAGCAGTACTTC. The variable domain in full, completed from reference TRBV28 and TRBJ2-7, reads DVKVTQSSRYLVKRTGEKVFLECVQDMDHENMFWYRQDPGLGLRLIYFSYDVKMKEKGDIPEGYSVSREKKERFSLILESASTNQTSMYLCASGPGGSYEQYFGPGTRLTVT.

The chain is built from TRBV18 and TRBJ2-7, with 9 bases identical to TRBD1. Per the germline V gene, CDR1 is KGHSH and CDR2 is LQKENI. CDR3 length: 15 amino acids. V lost 6 bases and J lost 0; bases outside the gene matches: 6. In DNA form, the CDR3 reads TGTGCCAGCTCGCACCCGGGACAGGGCTCCTACGAGCAGTACTTC. Protein: CASSHPGQGSYEQYF.

The V call is TRBV30, the J call TRBJ1-1, with TRBD1 identical over 7 bases. The CDR3 is 14 amino acids. CDR1 and CDR2 from the germline V gene are GTSNPN and SVGIG (reference sequence). J gave up 1 base and V 6 bases, and 8 bases lay outside the gene matches. The CDR3 here is CACRDRDTNTEAFF. The CDR3 DNA sequence: TGTGCCTGCCGGGACAGAGATACGAACACTGAAGCTTTCTTT. The whole variable domain, remainder taken from reference TRBV30 and TRBJ1-1, is SQTIHQWPATLVQPVGSPLSLECTVEGTSNPNLYWYRQAAGRGLQLLFYSVGIGQISSEVPQNLSASRPQDRQFILSSKKLLLSDSGFYLCACRDRDTNTEAFFGQGTRLTVV.

V and J are TRBV29-1 and TRBJ2-7, with a possible D match to TRBD2 (6 bases). CDR3 size: 15 residues. Per germline, CDR1 SQVTM and CDR2 ANQGSEA. DNA for the CDR3: TGCTTTCTCTTCCCGAAGCGGGTTCGCGCCTGGGAGCAGTACTTC. Its protein is CFLFPKRVRAWEQYF.

This chain connects TRBV5-1 to TRBJ2-1; the D is unclear. Trimming took 3 bases from V and 0 from J, leaving 4 bases between them. Germline loops: CDR1 SGHRS, CDR2 YFSETQ. The CDR3 extends over 13 amino acids. In DNA form, the CDR3 reads TGCGCCAGCAGCTGGAGCTCCTACAATGAGCAGTTCTTC. Its protein is CASSWSSYNEQFF.

CDR3 DNA sequence: TGTGCCATCAGTGAAGGCTACAAGGGGGACAATGAGCAGTTCTTC. Translating gives CAISEGYKGDNEQFF. This chain links TRBV10-3 with TRBJ2-1, with D maybe TRBD1 (6 bases). The length of the CDR3 is 15 residues. Germline values: CDR1 ENHRY, CDR2 SYGVKD. Trimming took 3 bases from V and 5 from J, leaving 14 bases between them.

This chain joins TRBV27 and TRBJ2-7, with a possible D match to TRBD1 (6 bases). Trimming shortened V by 6 bases and J by 0 bases, and 9 bases separated the two germline ends. The germline V gene encodes CDR1 MNHEY and CDR2 SMNVEV (reference sequence). The CDR3 consists of 13 residues. CDR3 residues: CASSYRVSYEQYF. The CDR3 nucleotides are TGTGCCAGCAGCTACAGGGTCTCCTACGAGCAGTACTTC.

The V call is TRBV29-1, the J call TRBJ2-1; the match to TRBD1 covers 10 bases. The CDR3 has 12 amino acids. Germline values: CDR1 SQVTM, CDR2 ANQGSEA. The V segment lost 7 bases and the J segment 7 bases; nucleotides outside the gene matches: 4. The CDR3 sequence: CSGDRGENEQFF. The CDR3 DNA reads as TGCAGCGGGGACAGGGGAGAAAATGAGCAGTTCTTC.

J is TRBJ2-1 and V is TRBV27, with D tentatively TRBD2 (6 bases). This CDR3 has 16 residues. Per germline, CDR1 MNHEY and CDR2 SMNVEV (reference sequence). The V gene lost 2 bases and the J gene lost 0 bases, with 11 bases spanning the gap. CDR3 protein: CASSLIAASSYNEQFF. CDR3 nucleotide sequence: TGTGCCAGCAGTTTAATAGCGGCGAGCTCCTACAATGAGCAGTTCTTC.

In its sample, this clone was seen many times. Other DNA sequences of this sample code for an identical CDR3. The V and J genes are TRBV18 and TRBJ2-7, with 10 positions matching TRBD1. Germline lookup yields CDR1 KGHSH and CDR2 LQKENI. The CDR3 sequence is 14 residues long. Germline trimming cut 3 bases from V and 4 bases from J; bases unmatched to any gene: 3. CDR3 DNA: TGTGCCAGCTCACCCGGGACAGGGGATTACGAGCAGTACTTC. Its translation: CASSPGTGDYEQYF.

V usage is TRBV28 and J usage is TRBJ2-1; TRBD1 aligns across 7 bases. CDR1 is MDHEN, CDR2 SYDVKM, per germline. The CDR3 extends over 15 amino acids. The junction had 9 bases not matched to a gene; V was cut back by 6 bases and J by 4 bases. For the CDR3, the DNA is TGTGCCAGCAGCCCAACAGGGGTGGGTTACAATGAGCAGTTCTTC. It specifies CASSPTGVGYNEQFF.

The chain recombines TRBV5-1 with TRBJ1-4; no definite D call. V lost 3 bases and J 6 bases, leaving 6 bases between the germline ends. Per the germline V gene, CDR1 is SGHRS and CDR2 is YFSETQ. This CDR3 is 12 amino acids long. The CDR3 protein is CASSSGDEKLFF. The DNA for the CDR3 is TGCGCCAGCAGCTCCGGGGATGAAAAACTGTTTTTT.

The chain couples TRBV29-1 to TRBJ1-5; D is ambiguous. Germline V CDR1 and CDR2: SQVTM, ANQGSEA. The V and J ends lost 7 bases and 0 bases respectively, with 10 bases between them. CDR3 length: 13 amino acids. CDR3 residues: CSAQTYSNQPQHF. DNA for the CDR3: TGCAGCGCACAGACGTATAGCAATCAGCCCCAGCATTTT.

The chain uses TRBV5-4 and TRBJ2-3; weak D call: TRBD2 (6 bases). The germline V gene encodes CDR1 SGHNT and CDR2 YYREEE (reference sequence). V shed 2 bases and J shed 1 base, with 11 bases lying between them. This CDR3 spans 15 amino acids. The CDR3 DNA sequence: TGTGCCAGCAGCTTACCCGGGAGCGGCACAGATACGCAGTATTTT. It is translated as CASSLPGSGTDTQYF. The full variable domain, with the rest looked up from reference TRBV5-4 and TRBJ2-3, is ETGVTQSPTHLIKTRGQQVTLRCSSQSGHNTVSWYQQALGQGPQFIFQYYREEENGRGNFPPRFSGLQFPNYSSELNVNALELDDSALYLCASSLPGSGTDTQYFGPGTRLTVL.

The rearrangement joins TRBV5-1 to TRBJ2-7; D is possibly TRBD2 (6 bases). Germline CDR1 reads SGHRS; CDR2 reads YFSETQ. The CDR3 runs 14 residues. Trimming stripped 1 base from V and 2 bases from J, with 10 bases between. The CDR3 sequence: CASSLLWEAYEQYF. In DNA, the CDR3 is TGCGCCAGCAGCTTGCTCTGGGAGGCCTACGAGCAGTACTTC.

This chain joins TRBV11-2 and TRBJ1-3; a weak D match, TRBD1 (6 bases). The CDR3 covers 15 residues. The germline V and J ends were trimmed by 6 bases and 2 bases, with 14 bases remaining between them. Germline CDR1 reads SGHAT; CDR2 reads FQNNGV. Written as DNA, the CDR3 is TGTGCCAGCAGTTCTACGGGACAAGCTGGAAACACCATATATTTT. Its translation is CASSSTGQAGNTIYF.